Below, one T cell receptor (beta chain) is given with its context. As yet, its antigen is unknown. Regions amplified from RNA transcripts were the TCR beta CDR3 regions. HTBI primers were the set used in a first-round RT-PCR of the TCR CDR3. TCRdb re-called the multiplex PCR reads through MiXCR, storing one row per CDR3 protein. The data show about 680,000 distinct CDR3 sequences, around a third seen once. Patients were aged 18 to 65, had disease duration under 2 months, and had newly diagnosed hyperthyroidism. Used for diagnoses were clinical symptoms, serum thyroxine and TRAb, thyroid ultrasound and orbital computed tomography. The data are from a study of T cells in Graves' hyperthyroidism and ophthalmopathy. Regarding the study as a whole: Blood also contained most expanded thyroid clonotypes above 0.001.

This CDR3 region has 17 residues. Germline loops: CDR1 SGHTA, CDR2 FQGTGA. After removal of 5 bases from V and 2 bases from J, the junction contained 12 bases not matched to a gene. The sequencing input was blood. The chain links TRBV7-3 to TRBJ2-7; 10 bases line up with TRBD1. The source is a woman aged 40 to 55 with Graves' hyperthyroidism. This CDR3 is CASSPLRQGAGAYEQYF. CDR3 in DNA: TGTGCCAGCAGCCCCCTTCGACAGGGGGCGGGCGCCTACGAGCAGTACTTC.